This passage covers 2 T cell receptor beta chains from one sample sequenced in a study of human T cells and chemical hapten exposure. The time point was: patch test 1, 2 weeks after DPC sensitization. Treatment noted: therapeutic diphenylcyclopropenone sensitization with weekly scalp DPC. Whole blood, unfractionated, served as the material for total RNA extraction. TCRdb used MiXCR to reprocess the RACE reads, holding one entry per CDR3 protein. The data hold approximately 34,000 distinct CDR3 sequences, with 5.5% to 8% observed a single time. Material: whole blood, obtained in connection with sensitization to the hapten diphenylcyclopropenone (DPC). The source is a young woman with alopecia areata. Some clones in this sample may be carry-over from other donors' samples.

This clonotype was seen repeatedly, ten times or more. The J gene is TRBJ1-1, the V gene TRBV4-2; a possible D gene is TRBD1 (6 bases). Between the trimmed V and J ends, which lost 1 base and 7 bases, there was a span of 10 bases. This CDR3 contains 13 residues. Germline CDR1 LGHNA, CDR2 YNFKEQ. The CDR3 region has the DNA TGTGCCAGCAGCCAAGCAGGGGCGGTTGAAGCTTTCTTT. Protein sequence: CASSQAGAVEAFF.

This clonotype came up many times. The CDR3 coding sequence is TGTGCCGGGGGAGGGCTAGCCCGCAATGAGCAGTTCTTC. The encoded protein is CAGGGLARNEQFF. The J gene is TRBJ2-1, the V gene TRBV27, with 7 bases aligning to TRBD2. This CDR3 is built from 13 residues. Germline assignment: CDR1 MNHEY and CDR2 SMNVEV (reference sequence). Losses at the gene ends were 11 bases for V and 6 bases for J; bases not matched to a gene: 10.